This T cell receptor beta chain was recovered during a study of blood T cells in healthy people across ages. Germline V gene sequence: CDR1 LNHNV, CDR2 YYDKDF (reference sequence). The CDR3 sequence is 14 residues long. Trimming left V 5 bases short and J 4 bases short, with 14 bases between. Combining a sample-barcoded 5' primer with a J-beta primer mix, a second PCR ran for roughly 6 to 11 cycles. Using its own MiXCR run on the 5' RACE reads, TCRdb lists one record per CDR3 protein. Of 1.5 million to 2 million distinct CDR3 sequences listed, approximately 28% were seen once; the top ten hold over 7%. This clonotype has a handful of counts.

The specimen was blood. The chain uses TRBV15 and TRBJ1-1; unclear D gene. This TCR was sampled from a woman aged 25 to 39 in good health. For the CDR3, the DNA is TGTGCCACCAGCTCCGGGGTGACACCCACTGAAGCTTTCTTT. As protein: CATSSGVTPTEAFF.